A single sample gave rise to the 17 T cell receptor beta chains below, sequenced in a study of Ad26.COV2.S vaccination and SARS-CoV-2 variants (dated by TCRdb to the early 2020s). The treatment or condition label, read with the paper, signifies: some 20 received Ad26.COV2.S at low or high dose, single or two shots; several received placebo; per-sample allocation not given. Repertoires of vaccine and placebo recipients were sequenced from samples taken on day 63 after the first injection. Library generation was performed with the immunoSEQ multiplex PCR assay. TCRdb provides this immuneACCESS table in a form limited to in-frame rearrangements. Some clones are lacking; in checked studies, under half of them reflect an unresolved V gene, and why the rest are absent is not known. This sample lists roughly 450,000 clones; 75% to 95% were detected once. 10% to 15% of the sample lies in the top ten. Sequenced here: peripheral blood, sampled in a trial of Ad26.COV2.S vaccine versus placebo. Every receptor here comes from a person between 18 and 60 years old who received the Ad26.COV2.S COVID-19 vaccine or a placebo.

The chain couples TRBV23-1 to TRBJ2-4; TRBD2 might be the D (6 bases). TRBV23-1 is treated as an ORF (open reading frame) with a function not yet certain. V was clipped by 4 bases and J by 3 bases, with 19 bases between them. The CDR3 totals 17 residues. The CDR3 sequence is CASSRAGPPKYKNIQYF. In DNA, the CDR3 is TGCGCCAGCAGTCGCGCGGGGCCCCCTAAGTACAAAAACATTCAGTACTTC.

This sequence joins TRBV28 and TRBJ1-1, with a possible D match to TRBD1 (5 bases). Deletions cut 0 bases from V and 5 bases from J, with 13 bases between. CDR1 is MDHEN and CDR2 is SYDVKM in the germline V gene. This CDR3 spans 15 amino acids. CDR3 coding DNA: TGTGCCAGCAGTTTATGGGACATGTTTAAAACTGAAGCTTTCTTT. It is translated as CASSLWDMFKTEAFF.

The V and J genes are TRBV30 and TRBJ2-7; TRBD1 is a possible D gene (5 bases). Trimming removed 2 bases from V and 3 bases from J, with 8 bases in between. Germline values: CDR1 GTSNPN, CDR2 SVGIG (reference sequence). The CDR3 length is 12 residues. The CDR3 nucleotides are TGTGCCTGGAGTTCAGGGTTCTACGAGCAGTACTTC. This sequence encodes CAWSSGFYEQYF.

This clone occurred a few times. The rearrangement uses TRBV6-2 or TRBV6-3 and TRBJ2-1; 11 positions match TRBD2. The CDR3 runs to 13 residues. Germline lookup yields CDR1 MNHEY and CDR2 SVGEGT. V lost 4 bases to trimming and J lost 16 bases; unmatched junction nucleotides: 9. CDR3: CASSFDSSGRPFF. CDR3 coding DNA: TGTGCCAGCAGTTTTGATTCTAGCGGGAGGCCATTCTTC.

The CDR3 loop reads CASSLTAGGAGLDTQYF. The CDR3 DNA reads as TGTGCCAGCAGCCTTACAGCGGGAGGCGCCGGGTTAGATACGCAGTATTTT. The chain couples TRBV7-2 to TRBJ2-3, with 9 bases matching TRBD2. V was pared by 5 bases and J by 5 bases, with 14 bases of the junction left unmatched. Germline lookup yields CDR1 SGHTA and CDR2 FQGNSA. The CDR3 consists of 17 residues.

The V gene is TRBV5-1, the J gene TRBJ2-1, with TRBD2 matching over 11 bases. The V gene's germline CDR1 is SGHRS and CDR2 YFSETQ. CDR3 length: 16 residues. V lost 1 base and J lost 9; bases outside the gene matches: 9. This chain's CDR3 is CASSLRLAGGTGEQFF. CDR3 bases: TGCGCCAGCAGCTTGCGTCTAGCGGGAGGAACAGGTGAGCAGTTCTTC. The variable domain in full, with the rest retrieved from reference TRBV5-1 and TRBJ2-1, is KAGVTQTPRYLIKTRGQQVTLSCSPISGHRSVSWYQQTPGQGLQFLFEYFSETQRNKGNFPGRFSGRQFSNSRSEMNVSTLELGDSALYLCASSLRLAGGTGEQFFGPGTRLTVL.

CDR3 sequence (DNA): TGTGCCAGCAGCCAAGCTTCTAGCGGGAGAACAGAGACCCAGTACTTC. Protein sequence: CASSQASSGRTETQYF. The rearrangement uses TRBV14 and TRBJ2-5; 10 bases match TRBD2. The V segment lost 1 base and the J segment 4 bases; nucleotides outside the gene matches: 6. The length of the CDR3 is 16 residues. In germline, CDR1 is SGHDN, CDR2 FVKESK.

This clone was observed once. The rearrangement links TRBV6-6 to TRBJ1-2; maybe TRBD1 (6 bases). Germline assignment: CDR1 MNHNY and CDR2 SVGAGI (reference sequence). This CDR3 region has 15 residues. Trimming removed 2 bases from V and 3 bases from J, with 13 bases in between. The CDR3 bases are TGTGCCAGCAGTTACAACAGGGAAGGGGACTATGGCTACACCTTC. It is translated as CASSYNREGDYGYTF.

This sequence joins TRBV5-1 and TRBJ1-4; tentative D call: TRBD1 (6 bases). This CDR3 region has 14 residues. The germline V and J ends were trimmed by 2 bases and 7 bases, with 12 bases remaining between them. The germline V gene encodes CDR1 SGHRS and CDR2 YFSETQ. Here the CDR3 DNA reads TGCGCCAGCAGCTTCCGGGACATGGGTGAAAAACTGTTTTTT. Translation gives CASSFRDMGEKLFF.

This CDR3 is CASTTSGRAGEQFF. The CDR3 nucleotides are TGTGCCAGCACCACTAGCGGGAGGGCCGGTGAGCAGTTCTTC. The J gene is TRBJ2-1, the V gene TRBV11-2, with 13 nucleotides matching TRBD2. Germline lookup yields CDR1 SGHAT and CDR2 FQNNGV. V was clipped by 7 bases and J by 9 bases; unmatched bases: 6. CDR3 length: 14 amino acids. The variable domain in full, completed from reference TRBV11-2 and TRBJ2-1, reads EAGVAQSPRYKIIEKRQSVAFWCNPISGHATLYWYQQILGQGPKLLIQFQNNGVVDDSQLPKDRFSAERLKGVDSTLKIQPAKLEDSAVYLCASTTSGRAGEQFFGPGTRLTVL.

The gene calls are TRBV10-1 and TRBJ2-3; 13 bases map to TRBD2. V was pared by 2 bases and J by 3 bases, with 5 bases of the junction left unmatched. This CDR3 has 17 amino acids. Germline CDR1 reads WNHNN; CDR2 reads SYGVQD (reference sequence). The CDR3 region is CASSEGLAGVWTDTQYF. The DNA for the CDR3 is TGCGCCAGCAGTGAGGGACTAGCGGGAGTTTGGACAGATACGCAGTATTTT.

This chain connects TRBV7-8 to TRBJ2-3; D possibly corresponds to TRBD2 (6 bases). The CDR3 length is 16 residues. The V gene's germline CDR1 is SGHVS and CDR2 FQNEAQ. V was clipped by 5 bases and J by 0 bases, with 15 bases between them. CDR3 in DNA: TGTGCCAGCAGCATACGGCGGGGCTTCAGCACAGATACGCAGTATTTT. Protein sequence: CASSIRRGFSTDTQYF.

In DNA form, the CDR3 reads TGCGCCAGCAGCCCCCTAGGCTTAGGGGACCAAGAGACCCAGTACTTC. Amino acid sequence: CASSPLGLGDQETQYF. This rearrangement joins TRBV4-1 to TRBJ2-5; a possible D gene is TRBD1 (5 bases). The CDR3 covers 16 residues. CDR1 and CDR2 (germline): MGHRA, YSYEKL. V was pared by 4 bases and J by 0 bases, with 15 bases between.

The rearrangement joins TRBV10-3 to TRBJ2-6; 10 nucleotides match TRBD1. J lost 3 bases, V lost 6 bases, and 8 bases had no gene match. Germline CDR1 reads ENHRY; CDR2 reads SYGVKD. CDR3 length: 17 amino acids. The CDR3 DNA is TGTGCCATCAGGCCACGGGACAGGGGAGGTGGGGCCAACGTCCTGACTTTC. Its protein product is CAIRPRDRGGGANVLTF.

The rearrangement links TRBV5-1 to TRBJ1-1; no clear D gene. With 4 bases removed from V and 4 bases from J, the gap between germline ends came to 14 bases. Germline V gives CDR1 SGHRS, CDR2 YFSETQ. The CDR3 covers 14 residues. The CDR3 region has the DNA TGCGCCAGCAGCCCGTTTGGAGGGAGCACTGAAGCTTTCTTT. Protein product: CASSPFGGSTEAFF. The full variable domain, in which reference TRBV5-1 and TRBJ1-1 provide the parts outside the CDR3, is KAGVTQTPRYLIKTRGQQVTLSCSPISGHRSVSWYQQTPGQGLQFLFEYFSETQRNKGNFPGRFSGRQFSNSRSEMNVSTLELGDSALYLCASSPFGGSTEAFFGQGTRLTVV.

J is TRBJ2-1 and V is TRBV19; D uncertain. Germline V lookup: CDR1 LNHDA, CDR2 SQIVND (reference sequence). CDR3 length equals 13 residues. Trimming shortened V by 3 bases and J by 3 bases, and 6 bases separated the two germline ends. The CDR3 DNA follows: TGTGCCAGTAGTATTGTTAACTACAATGAGCAGTTCTTC. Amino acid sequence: CASSIVNYNEQFF.

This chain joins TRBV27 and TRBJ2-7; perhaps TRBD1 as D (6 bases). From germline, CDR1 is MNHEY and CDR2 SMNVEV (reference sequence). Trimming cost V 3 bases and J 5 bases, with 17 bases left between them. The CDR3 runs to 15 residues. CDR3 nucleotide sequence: TGTGCCAGCAGTTTGGGAGCACAGGGAACCGACGAGCAGTACTTC. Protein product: CASSLGAQGTDEQYF.